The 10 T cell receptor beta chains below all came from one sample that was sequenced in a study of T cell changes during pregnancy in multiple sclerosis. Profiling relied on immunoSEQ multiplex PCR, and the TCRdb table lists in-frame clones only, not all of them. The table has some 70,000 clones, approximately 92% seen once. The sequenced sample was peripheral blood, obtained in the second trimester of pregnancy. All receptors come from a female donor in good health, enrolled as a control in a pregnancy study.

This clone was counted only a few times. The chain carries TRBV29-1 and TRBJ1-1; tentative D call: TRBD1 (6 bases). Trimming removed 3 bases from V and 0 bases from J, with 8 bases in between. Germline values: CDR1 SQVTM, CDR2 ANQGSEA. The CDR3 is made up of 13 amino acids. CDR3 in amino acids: CSVERGMNTEAFF. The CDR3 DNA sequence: TGCAGCGTTGAGAGGGGGATGAACACTGAAGCTTTCTTT.

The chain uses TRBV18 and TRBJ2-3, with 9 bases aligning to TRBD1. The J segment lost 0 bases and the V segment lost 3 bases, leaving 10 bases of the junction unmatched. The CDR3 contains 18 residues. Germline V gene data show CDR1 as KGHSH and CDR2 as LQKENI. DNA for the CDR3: TGTGCCAGCTCACCCCGGACAGGGGCCCTTATAAGCACAGATACGCAGTATTTT. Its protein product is CASSPRTGALISTDTQYF.

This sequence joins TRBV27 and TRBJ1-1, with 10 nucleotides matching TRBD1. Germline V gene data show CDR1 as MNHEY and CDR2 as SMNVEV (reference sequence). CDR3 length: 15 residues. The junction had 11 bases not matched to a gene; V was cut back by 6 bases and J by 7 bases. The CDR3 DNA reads TGTGCCAGCAGGGGGAGCGGGACAGGGGAGGATGAAGCTTTCTTT. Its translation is CASRGSGTGEDEAFF.

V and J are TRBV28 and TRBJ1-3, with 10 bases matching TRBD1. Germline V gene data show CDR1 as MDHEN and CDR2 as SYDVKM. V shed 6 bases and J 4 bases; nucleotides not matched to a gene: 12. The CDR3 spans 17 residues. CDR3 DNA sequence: TGTGCCAGCAGGATCCGGGACAGGGGTTTAGTAGGAAACACCATATATTTT. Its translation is CASRIRDRGLVGNTIYF.

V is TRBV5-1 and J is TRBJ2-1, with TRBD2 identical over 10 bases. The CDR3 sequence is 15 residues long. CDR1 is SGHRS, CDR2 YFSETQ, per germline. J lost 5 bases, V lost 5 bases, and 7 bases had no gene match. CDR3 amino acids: CASRWLLAGDNEQFF. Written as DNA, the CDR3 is TGCGCCAGCAGATGGCTTCTAGCGGGGGACAATGAGCAGTTCTTC.

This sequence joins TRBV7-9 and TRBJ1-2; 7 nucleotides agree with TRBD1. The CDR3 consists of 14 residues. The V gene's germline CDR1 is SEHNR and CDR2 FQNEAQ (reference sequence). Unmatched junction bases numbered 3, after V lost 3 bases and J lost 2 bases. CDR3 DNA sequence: TGTGCCAGCAGCTTTGGGACAGTCAACTATGGCTACACCTTC. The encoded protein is CASSFGTVNYGYTF.

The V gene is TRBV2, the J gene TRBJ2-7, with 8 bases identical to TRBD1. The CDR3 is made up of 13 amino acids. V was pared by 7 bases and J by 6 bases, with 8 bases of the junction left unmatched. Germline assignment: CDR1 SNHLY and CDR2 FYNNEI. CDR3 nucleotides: TGTGCCAGCAAGACGGGACAGGTTTCCGAGCAGTACTTC. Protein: CASKTGQVSEQYF.

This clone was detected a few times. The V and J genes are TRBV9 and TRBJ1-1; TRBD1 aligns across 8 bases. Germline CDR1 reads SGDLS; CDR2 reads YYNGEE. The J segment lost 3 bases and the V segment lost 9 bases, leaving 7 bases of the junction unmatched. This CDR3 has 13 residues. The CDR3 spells CATLDRAYTEAFF. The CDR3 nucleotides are TGTGCCACTTTGGACAGGGCCTACACTGAAGCTTTCTTT.

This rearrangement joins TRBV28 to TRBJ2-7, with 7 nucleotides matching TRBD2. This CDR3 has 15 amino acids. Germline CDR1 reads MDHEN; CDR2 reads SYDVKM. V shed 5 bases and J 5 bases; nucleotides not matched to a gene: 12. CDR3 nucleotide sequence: TGTGCCAGCAGTGCCAAGTTGGGAGGGTCCAACGAGCAGTACTTC. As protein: CASSAKLGGSNEQYF.

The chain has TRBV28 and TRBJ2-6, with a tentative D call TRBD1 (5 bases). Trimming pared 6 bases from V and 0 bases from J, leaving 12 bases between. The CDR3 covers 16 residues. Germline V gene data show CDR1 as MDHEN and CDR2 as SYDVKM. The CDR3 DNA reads TGTGCCAGCAGGACAGTAAGCTTCTCTGGGGCCAACGTCCTGACTTTC. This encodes CASRTVSFSGANVLTF.